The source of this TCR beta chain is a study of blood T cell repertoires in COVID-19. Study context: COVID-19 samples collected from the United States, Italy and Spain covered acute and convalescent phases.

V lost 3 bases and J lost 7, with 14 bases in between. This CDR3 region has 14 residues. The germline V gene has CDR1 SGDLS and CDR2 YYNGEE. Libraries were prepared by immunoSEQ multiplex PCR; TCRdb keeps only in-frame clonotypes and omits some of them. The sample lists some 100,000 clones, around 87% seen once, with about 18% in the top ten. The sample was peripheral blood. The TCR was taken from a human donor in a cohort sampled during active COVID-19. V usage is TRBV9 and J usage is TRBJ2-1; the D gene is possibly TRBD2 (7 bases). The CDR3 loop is CASSGPKGGNEQFF. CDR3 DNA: TGTGCCAGCAGCGGGCCCAAGGGGGGGAATGAGCAGTTCTTC.